Listed below are T cell receptor beta chains from one sample, sequenced in a study of CD8+CD57+ T cells in acquired aplastic anemia. In TCRdb, the reads were re-called with MiXCR into one record per CDR3 protein. The sample lists 35,000 to 45,000 distinct CDR3 sequences, around 82% occurring once. The sample comprised sorted CD4+, CD8+, or CD8+CD57+ T cells (not recorded which) from PBMCs. The receptor source for this set is a human donor in good health, serving as a control. Each CDR3 is given with its conserved first and last residue. Fields, in order: J gene, V gene, clone size, D gene, CDR3 protein, CDR3 DNA. A D gene is named only where the DNA matches it firmly. For some rows the clone size is stated as once, few or many, or as a class when expanded; others skip it.

TRBJ2-5	TRBV29-1	NA	TRBD2	CSAGGGYQQTQYF	TGCAGCGCCGGCGGGGGATACCAACAGACCCAGTACTTC
TRBJ2-3	TRBV29-1	NA	TRBD2	CSVNGLAGGSTDTQYF	TGCAGCGTTAACGGACTAGCGGGGGGAAGCACAGATACGCAGTATTTT
TRBJ1-1	TRBV19	NA	NA	CASSIVTRGSEAFF	TGTGCCAGTAGTATAGTAACTCGGGGTTCTGAAGCTTTCTTT
TRBJ1-2	TRBV24-1	NA	NA	CATSDLRDAWICGYTF	TGTGCCACCAGTGATTTGCGGGACGCATGGATTTGTGGCTACACCTTC
TRBJ1-6	TRBV11-3	NA	TRBD1	CASSYPQGGGSPLHF	TGTGCCAGCAGCTATCCGCAGGGGGGTGGTTCACCCCTCCACTTT
TRBJ1-6	TRBV15	NA	TRBD1	CATSRDRGMSSPLHF	TGTGCCACCAGCAGAGACAGGGGGATGAGTTCACCCCTCCACTTT
TRBJ1-2	TRBV7-4	NA	NA	CASSDYGYTF	TGTGCCAGCAGCGACTATGGCTACACCTTC
TRBJ2-1	TRBV4-1	few	NA	CASSQDYTVTGSSYNEQFF	TGCGCCAGCAGCCAAGATTACACAGTTACAGGGAGCTCCTACAATGAGCAGTTCTTC
TRBJ2-3	TRBV5-6	NA	TRBD1	CASSSTGEDTQYF	TGTGCCAGCAGCTCGACAGGGGAAGATACGCAGTATTTT
TRBJ1-6	TRBV9	NA	NA	CASSVVDLGREPYNSPLHF	TGTGCCAGCAGCGTAGTAGATCTGGGCAGGGAGCCCTATAATTCACCCCTCCACTTT
TRBJ1-6	TRBV20-1	NA	NA	CSALTGKIEPLHF	TGCAGTGCCCTCACCGGGAAAATCGAACCCCTCCACTTT
TRBJ2-7	TRBV2	NA	NA	CASSTAVYEQYF	TGTGCCAGCAGTACGGCAGTATACGAGCAGTACTTC
TRBJ1-1	TRBV29-1	NA	NA	CSVEQGTEAFF	TGCAGCGTGGAGCAGGGTACTGAAGCTTTCTTT
TRBJ1-5	TRBV9	NA	TRBD1	CASSLTDRGQPQHF	TGTGCCAGCAGTTTAACGGACAGGGGTCAGCCCCAGCATTTT
TRBJ2-7	TRBV19	medium-sized	NA	CASSQQGGEEQYF	TGTGCCAGTAGTCAACAGGGGGGGGAAGAGCAGTACTTC
TRBJ2-7	TRBV9	medium-sized	NA	CASSVAPEAYEQYF	TGTGCCAGCAGCGTAGCTCCTGAGGCCTACGAGCAGTACTTC
TRBJ2-1	TRBV19	NA	NA	CASSEAGGKRGNEQFF	TGTGCCAGTAGTGAGGCGGGCGGCAAAAGGGGCAATGAGCAGTTCTTC
TRBJ1-1	TRBV2	NA	NA	CARLQGRSTEAFF	TGTGCCAGACTACAGGGTAGATCCACTGAAGCTTTCTTT
TRBJ1-6	TRBV19	NA	TRBD1	CASSATGVANSPLHF	TGTGCCAGTAGTGCAACAGGGGTGGCGAATTCACCCCTCCACTTT
TRBJ1-4	TRBV7-9	NA	NA	CASSLRRQSNEKLFF	TGTGCCAGCAGCTTACGCAGGCAGTCTAATGAAAAACTGTTTTTT
TRBJ2-2	TRBV5-6	NA	NA	CASSFRGGDNTGELFF	TGTGCCAGCAGCTTCCGAGGAGGGGACAACACCGGGGAGCTGTTTTTT
TRBJ1-5	TRBV2	NA	NA	CASSRRTGDRPQHF	TGTGCCAGCAGTCGGCGGACGGGTGATCGGCCCCAGCATTTT
TRBJ2-7	TRBV7-9	few	NA	CASSLGADYEQYF	TGTGCCAGCAGCTTAGGCGCAGATTACGAGCAGTACTTC
TRBJ1-2	TRBV19	NA	NA	CASSIASGGNYGYTF	TGTGCCAGTAGTATTGCGAGCGGCGGGAACTATGGCTACACCTTC
TRBJ2-5	TRBV6-4	NA	TRBD1	CASSGDRGRETQYF	TGTGCCAGCAGTGGGGACAGGGGGCGCGAGACCCAGTACTTC
TRBJ1-1	TRBV9	NA	TRBD1	CASSKGQMNTEAFF	TGTGCCAGCAGCAAGGGACAGATGAACACTGAAGCTTTCTTT
TRBJ2-3	TRBV12-3/TRBV12-4	many	TRBD2	CASSLMSSGGERDTQYF	TGTGCCAGCAGTTTGATGTCTAGCGGGGGGGAAAGAGATACGCAGTATTTT
TRBJ2-7	TRBV29-1	NA	NA	CSVESQGYEQYF	TGCAGCGTTGAGTCCCAGGGCTACGAGCAGTACTTC
TRBJ1-5	TRBV2	NA	TRBD1	CASIRDSNQPQHF	TGTGCCAGCATCCGGGACAGTAATCAGCCCCAGCATTTT
TRBJ1-1	TRBV29-1	NA	TRBD1	CSVTGGAGTEAFF	TGCAGCGTGACAGGGGGCGCAGGCACTGAAGCTTTCTTT
TRBJ2-7	TRBV6-2/TRBV6-3	medium-sized	NA	CASSSPPDSAYEQYF	TGTGCCAGCAGTTCACCACCCGACTCAGCCTACGAGCAGTACTTC
TRBJ1-5	TRBV7-9	NA	TRBD1	CASSPTGGDNQPQHF	TGTGCCAGCAGCCCCACAGGGGGCGACAATCAGCCCCAGCATTTT
TRBJ2-5	TRBV9	NA	NA	CATFGYKETQYF	TGTGCCACCTTCGGATACAAGGAGACCCAGTACTTC
TRBJ2-5	TRBV20-1	NA	TRBD2	CSASIIIPGLAGGQETQYF	TGCAGTGCTAGTATCATTATACCCGGACTAGCGGGGGGGCAAGAGACCCAGTACTTC
TRBJ1-2	TRBV9	medium-sized	NA	CASSVVRAALGVGFGYTF	TGTGCCAGCAGCGTAGTTCGGGCGGCTCTTGGTGTGGGCTTTGGCTACACCTTC
TRBJ2-5	TRBV15	NA	TRBD2	CATRERGGYQETQYF	TGTGCCACCAGGGAGCGGGGGGGGTACCAAGAGACCCAGTACTTC
TRBJ2-5	TRBV15	once	TRBD2	CATSRDRLAGVETQYF	TGTGCCACCAGCAGAGATCGACTAGCGGGGGTGGAGACCCAGTACTTC
TRBJ2-5	TRBV7-3	NA	NA	CASSFSRTRGETQYF	TGTGCCAGCAGCTTTTCTAGGACCCGGGGGGAGACCCAGTACTTC
TRBJ1-2	TRBV5-1	NA	TRBD1	CASSTTDRGGGYTF	TGCGCCAGCAGCACTACCGACAGGGGAGGTGGCTACACCTTC
TRBJ1-4	TRBV2	NA	NA	CASSDGATNEKLFF	TGTGCCAGCAGTGACGGGGCAACTAATGAAAAACTGTTTTTT
TRBJ2-5	TRBV11-2	NA	TRBD2	CASSLVLAGAQETQYF	TGTGCCAGCAGCTTAGTACTAGCGGGTGCCCAAGAGACCCAGTACTTC
TRBJ2-7	TRBV11-3	NA	TRBD2	CASSPRLAGYEQYF	TGTGCCAGCAGCCCGAGACTAGCAGGCTACGAGCAGTACTTC
TRBJ2-1	TRBV20-1	NA	TRBD2	CSAGSGRSYNEQFF	TGCAGTGCTGGTAGCGGGAGGTCCTACAATGAGCAGTTCTTC
TRBJ1-1	TRBV10-3	NA	NA	CAISGVSMGTEAFF	TGTGCCATCAGTGGGGTCAGTATGGGGACTGAAGCTTTCTTT
TRBJ2-7	TRBV20-1	NA	NA	CSAPFVDSYEQYF	TGCAGTGCTCCATTCGTAGATTCCTACGAGCAGTACTTC
TRBJ2-7	TRBV29-1	NA	NA	CSAVVGTNVGQGRWEQYF	TGCAGCGCCGTGGTCGGTACCAATGTCGGGCAGGGGCGATGGGAGCAGTACTTC
TRBJ2-3	TRBV20-1	NA	NA	CSARVGTTDTQYF	TGCAGTGCTAGAGTGGGAACCACAGATACGCAGTATTTT
TRBJ2-1	TRBV30	medium-sized	NA	CAWSVDSRSVQFF	TGTGCCTGGAGTGTAGACAGTCGCTCTGTGCAGTTCTTC
TRBJ2-7	TRBV19	NA	NA	CASSMGNRRYYEQYF	TGTGCCAGTAGTATGGGGAACAGGAGATACTACGAGCAGTACTTC
TRBJ1-6	TRBV10-2	hyperexpanded	NA	CASSEAVRREPLHF	TGCGCCAGCAGTGAGGCTGTTCGAAGGGAACCCCTCCACTTT
TRBJ1-5	TRBV2	NA	NA	CASSVWQIGGGGTGKNQPQHF	TGTGCCAGCAGTGTTTGGCAGATCGGGGGCGGGGGTACGGGGAAGAATCAGCCCCAGCATTTT
TRBJ1-2	TRBV11-2	NA	TRBD1	CASSEAYRGNYGYTF	TGTGCCAGCAGCGAAGCTTACAGGGGCAACTATGGCTACACCTTC
TRBJ2-7	TRBV19	NA	NA	CASSTPKGTTYEQYF	TGTGCCAGTAGTACACCGAAAGGGACGACCTACGAGCAGTACTTC
TRBJ2-7	TRBV2	NA	NA	CASSYADSYEQYF	TGTGCCAGCAGTTACGCGGACAGTTACGAGCAGTACTTC
TRBJ2-3	TRBV20-1	NA	TRBD1	CSASKPGQGTGDTQYF	TGCAGTGCTAGTAAACCGGGACAGGGGACAGGGGATACGCAGTATTTT
TRBJ2-2	TRBV6-5	NA	NA	CASSYTGTGELFF	TGTGCCAGCAGTTACACAGGGACCGGGGAGCTGTTTTTT
TRBJ2-7	TRBV6-1	NA	NA	CASKVGMAGTRSYEQYF	TGTGCCAGCAAGGTGGGGATGGCGGGGACACGCTCCTACGAGCAGTACTTC
TRBJ1-2	TRBV10-3	NA	NA	CAISEPHRTRSIHGYTF	TGTGCCATCAGTGAGCCCCACAGGACGCGGAGTATCCATGGCTACACCTTC